The next 2 T cell receptor beta chains were all read from a single sample in a study of identical twins (dated by TCRdb to the mid-2010s). Receptors were amplified or captured by 5' RACE. These reads were obtained on an Illumina HiSeq 2000. TCRdb reanalyzed the raw reads on its own, using fastp at Q25 for trimming and MiXCR for clone calling, and kept in-frame beta chains. For every CDR3 protein sequence, its rows merge into one entry that carries the most common genes and DNA. The sample yields around 1.7 million distinct CDR3 sequences; about 31% were counted once. The top ten clones comprise less than 0.35% of the sample. Sequenced: cord blood. The receptors were gathered from a newborn girl in good health.

The sample holds a few counts of this clonotype. CDR3 coding DNA: TGCAGTGCTAGAGAAAGGGGGGGGGCTTACAATGAGCAGTTCTTC. Protein product: CSARERGGAYNEQFF. The V gene is TRBV20-1, the J gene TRBJ2-1; TRBD2 is a possible D gene (7 bases). The CDR3 totals 15 residues. CDR1 DFQATT and CDR2 SNEGSKA come from the germline V gene (reference sequence). Trimming removed 0 bases from V and 4 bases from J, with 13 bases in between.

This clonotype came up a few times. This CDR3 reads CASSPRGLAGVNEQFF. DNA of the CDR3: TGTGCCAGCAGTCCTAGGGGACTAGCAGGAGTCAATGAGCAGTTCTTC. The chain is built from TRBV12-3 or TRBV12-4 and TRBJ2-1; 9 bases are a match to TRBD2. J lost 6 bases, V lost 5 bases, and 11 bases had no gene match. This CDR3 spans 16 amino acids.